The entry that follows covers one TCR beta chain sequence. This clonotype has only a few counts. The antigen it recognizes is unknown. No base quality information exists; no much larger clone differs at one position. These data are taken from a study of blood T cells in healthy people across ages (dated by TCRdb to the mid-2010s). Study-wide context: Template switching captured roughly one uniquely barcoded TCR beta cDNA molecule per two T cells in model experiments. Using deep sequencing normalized with unique cDNA molecular identifiers, the study measured how TCR beta repertoire diversity changes with age. The donors were split into four age groups: young (average 16 years), middle-aged (about 40), aged (more than 60) and long-lived (over 75). For two donors (one aged 18 to 29 and one aged 80 or older), the study analyzed two additional independent replicas of 1 million unique cDNA reads from the same blood draw. To avoid experimental bias, donors of different ages were randomly spread across the sequencing lanes. Overall study results and their limits: Observed TCR beta diversity per million T cells fell roughly linearly with age, and a significant reduction was already apparent by age about 36. The CMV infection status of donors was not known, potentially confounding age-related changes in expanded clonotypes. The long-lived group showed more naive CD4+ T cells, fewer expanded clones and increased TCR diversity than the aged group, suggesting age selection. Estimates of total diversity based on one million sequenced T cells were considered lower bounds and underestimates. A strong correlation was found between observed TCR beta diversity and the percentage of naive T cells measured by flow cytometry. Conclusive comparison of naive and antigen-experienced compartments was prevented by the profiling of bulk unsorted PBMCs.

From the cysteine up to the phenylalanine, the CDR3 has a length of 17 residues. Kept here is only the CDR3 DNA, which spans 51 bases and is read in frame from base 1. From a lookup of the germline V gene (reference sequence), CDR1 and CDR2 are DFQATT and SNEGSKA. Donors were approximately 42 systemically healthy Caucasian individuals from Russia aged about 6 to 100 years. Each donor gave 8 to 10 milliliters of peripheral blood, drawn into EDTA-treated Vacutainer tubes. PBMCs were isolated by Ficoll-Paque density-gradient centrifugation, with at least 7 million obtained per sample. Trizol reagent was used to extract total RNA from the PBMCs, yielding at least 5 micrograms per sample. For every donor, an aliquot of PBMCs went through flow cytometry to measure the percentages of naive CD45RAhigh/CD27high T cells. Library prep was done by 5' RACE. Sequenced on an Illumina HiSeq 2500. A second PCR of roughly 6 to 11 cycles was performed with a sample-barcoded 5' primer and a J-beta primer mix. Each TCR beta cDNA molecule received a unique molecular identifier from a template-switch 5' adaptor carrying 12 random nucleotides. At least 2.5 million CDR3-containing paired-end reads were obtained from each sample. The Mint cDNA synthesis kit, primed by a TRBC-specific oligonucleotide, was used to synthesize first-strand cDNA from all RNA. All cDNA was treated with uracil-DNA glycosylase and then went through a first 18-cycle PCR with the universal primers M1SS and BC2_uni_R. On the authors' methods: Each sample was normalized by randomly selecting 1 million high-quality reads, each carrying a distinct molecular identifier. Instead of being binned into consensus sequences, reads that shared molecular identifiers were thrown out. MiTCR, run with a Q25 quality threshold and the strictest error-elimination algorithm, handled CDR3 identification, clonotype clustering and error correction. A nonparametric unseen species model using Euler transformation provided a lower-bound estimate of total TCR beta diversity. Clones were called with MiXCR by TCRdb after fastp trimmed the public reads at Q25, and only in-frame beta chains were retained. Each entry is one CDR3 protein sequence, shown with its most common DNA and genes. It is TCRdb's table, rather than the study itself, that gives the V and J calls and clone size. This sample gives roughly 2 million distinct CDR3 sequences in total; around half of them show up just once. 2.1% of the sample rests with the top ten.

The sample taken for sequencing was blood. In this chain, TRBV20-1 is recombined with TRBJ1-2, with the D gene too uncertain to name. The clonotype comes from a woman aged 40 to 50 in good health. The DNA sequence is given as TGCAGGGAGACGATACGGACCGCTCGACCCACTAACTATGGCTACACCTTC. Its protein product is CRETIRTARPTNYGYTF.